Detailed here is one TCR beta chain. Its specificity is not known. The V end was cut by 6 bases, the J end by 2 bases, with 10 bases between. Looked up from germline, CDR1 is MRHNA and CDR2 is SNTAGT. The CDR3 covers 14 residues. This record belongs to a study of T cell repertoires in cytomegalovirus infection. TCRdb re-called the reads with MiXCR, one entry per CDR3 protein. The sample shows about a million distinct CDR3 sequences, roughly 30% of them seen only once. This sequence originates from a human donor in good health (CMV status not recorded). Some clones in this sample may be carry-over from other donors' samples. The gene calls are TRBV6-4 and TRBJ2-2; D is unresolved. This material consisted of cultured CD8+ T cells from PBMCs, taken from culture after CMV antigen stimulation. The CDR3 loop is CASSSDGNTGELFF. CDR3 sequence (DNA): TGTGCCAGCAGCTCGGACGGCAACACCGGGGAGCTGTTTTTT.